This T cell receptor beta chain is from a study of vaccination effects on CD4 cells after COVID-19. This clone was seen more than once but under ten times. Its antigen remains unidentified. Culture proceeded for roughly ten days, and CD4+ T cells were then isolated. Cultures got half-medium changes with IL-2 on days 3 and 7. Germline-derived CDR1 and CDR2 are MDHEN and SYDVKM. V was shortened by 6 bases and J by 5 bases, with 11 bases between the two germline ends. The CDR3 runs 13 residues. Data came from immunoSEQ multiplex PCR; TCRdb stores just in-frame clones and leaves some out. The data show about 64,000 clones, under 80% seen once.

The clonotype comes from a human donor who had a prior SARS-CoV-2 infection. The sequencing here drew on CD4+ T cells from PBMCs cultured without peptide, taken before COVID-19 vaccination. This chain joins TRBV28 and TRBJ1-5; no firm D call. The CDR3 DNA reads TGTGCCAGCAGCGAGGACGGTTATCAGCCCCAGCATTTT. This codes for CASSEDGYQPQHF.